What follows describes a single TCR beta chain. The sample comes from a study of cytomegalovirus exposure and HLA in healthy donors. At sampling all donors were nominally healthy, likely with unrecorded immune exposures. Amplification used 60 Vbeta primers and 13 Jbeta primers. Repertoires were generated with immunoSEQ multiplex PCR, while TCRdb's copy carries only in-frame clones and drops some. The top ten hold 1.1% to 1.5% of the sample, which has more than 100,000 clones, over 70% seen once. Input material: PBMCs. The source of this sequence is a woman aged 40 to 55 in good health and CMV-seronegative.

The CDR3 nucleotides are TGTGCCCGGGGGACAGGGGGAAACACCGGGGAGCTGTTTTTT. It specifies CARGTGGNTGELFF. V is TRBV7-2 and J is TRBJ2-2; 11 bases are a match to TRBD1. Germline CDR1 reads SGHTA; CDR2 reads FQGNSA. The CDR3 is 14 residues long. V lost 11 bases to trimming and J lost 2 bases; unmatched junction nucleotides: 4. The full variable domain, with the rest looked up from reference TRBV7-2 and TRBJ2-2, is GAGVSQSPSNKVTEKGKDVELRCDPISGHTALYWYRQSLGQGLEFLIYFQGNSAPDKSGLPSDRFSAERTGGSVSTLTIQRTQQEDSAVYLCARGTGGNTGELFFGEGSRLTVL.